This T cell receptor beta chain came from a study of cytomegalovirus exposure and HLA in healthy donors. Study-level findings and limits: An analysis done earlier found most TCR beta V segments productive about 87% or about 30% of the time. Highly shared sequence variants in one cluster were likely a sequencing artifact.

As concerns this clone: Its antigen is unknown.

The study ran its PCR with 60 Vbeta and 13 Jbeta primers. Generated by immunoSEQ multiplex PCR, the TCRdb table keeps only in-frame clones and is missing some. The table records some 160,000 clones, around 73% of them present only once. The sequencing input was PBMCs. The origin of this receptor is a man aged 55 to 70 in good health and CMV-seronegative.

CDR3 DNA: TGTGCCAGCAGACCCCCGGGTCGGGCAGGGGATGGCTACACCTTC. It specifies CASRPPGRAGDGYTF. The chain links TRBV5-6 to TRBJ1-2; TRBD1 is a possible D gene (6 bases). Germline CDR1 SGHDT, CDR2 YYEEEE. Trimming removed 5 bases at V and 6 bases at J, with 20 bases between. This CDR3 is built from 15 residues. The complete variable domain, with remaining parts taken from reference TRBV5-6 and TRBJ1-2, reads DAGVTQSPTHLIKTRGQQVTLRCSPKSGHDTVSWYQQALGQGPQFIFQYYEEEERQRGNFPDRFSGHQFPNYSSELNVNALLLGDSALYLCASRPPGRAGDGYTFGSGTRLTVV.